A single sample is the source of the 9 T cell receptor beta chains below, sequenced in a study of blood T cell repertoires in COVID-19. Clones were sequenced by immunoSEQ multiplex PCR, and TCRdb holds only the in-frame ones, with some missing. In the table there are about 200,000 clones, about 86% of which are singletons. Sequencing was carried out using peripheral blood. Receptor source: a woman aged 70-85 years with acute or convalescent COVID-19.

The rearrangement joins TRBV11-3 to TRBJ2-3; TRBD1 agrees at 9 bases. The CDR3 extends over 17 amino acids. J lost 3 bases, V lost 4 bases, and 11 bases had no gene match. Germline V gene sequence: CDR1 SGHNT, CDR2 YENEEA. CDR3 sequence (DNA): TGTGCCAGCAGCTCTTTCTGGGGGACAGGGAGAACAGATACGCAGTATTTT. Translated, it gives CASSSFWGTGRTDTQYF.

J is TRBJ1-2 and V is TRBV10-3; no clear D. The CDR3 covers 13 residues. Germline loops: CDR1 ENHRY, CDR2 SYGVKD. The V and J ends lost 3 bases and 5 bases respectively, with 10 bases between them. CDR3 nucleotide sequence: TGTGCCATCAGTGACAGGAACCTTTATGGCTACACCTTC. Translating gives CAISDRNLYGYTF.

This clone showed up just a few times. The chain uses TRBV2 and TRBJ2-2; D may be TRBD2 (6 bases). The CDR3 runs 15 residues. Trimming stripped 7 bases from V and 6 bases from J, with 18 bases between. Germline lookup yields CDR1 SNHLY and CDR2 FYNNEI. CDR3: CASTLGRGWAGELFF. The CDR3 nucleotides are TGTGCCAGCACCTTGGGGCGGGGTTGGGCCGGGGAGCTGTTTTTT. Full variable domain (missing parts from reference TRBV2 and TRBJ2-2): EPEVTQTPSHQVTQMGQEVILRCVPISNHLYFYWYRQILGQKVEFLVSFYNNEISEKSEIFDDQFSVERPDGSNFTLKIRSTKLEDSAMYFCASTLGRGWAGELFFGEGSRLTVL.

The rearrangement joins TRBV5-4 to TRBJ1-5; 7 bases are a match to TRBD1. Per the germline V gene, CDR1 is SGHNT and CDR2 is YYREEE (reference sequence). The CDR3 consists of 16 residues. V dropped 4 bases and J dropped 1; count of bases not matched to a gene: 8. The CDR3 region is CASSISGTASNQPQHF. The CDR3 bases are TGTGCCAGCAGCATATCCGGGACAGCGAGCAATCAGCCCCAGCATTTT.

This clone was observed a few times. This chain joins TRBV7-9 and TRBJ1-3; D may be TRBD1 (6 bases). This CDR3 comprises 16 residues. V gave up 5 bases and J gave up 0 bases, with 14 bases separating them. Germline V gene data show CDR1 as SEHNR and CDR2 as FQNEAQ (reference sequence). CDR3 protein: CASSVYRAYSGNTIYF. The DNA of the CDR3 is TGTGCCAGCAGCGTTTACAGGGCATACTCTGGAAACACCATATATTTT.

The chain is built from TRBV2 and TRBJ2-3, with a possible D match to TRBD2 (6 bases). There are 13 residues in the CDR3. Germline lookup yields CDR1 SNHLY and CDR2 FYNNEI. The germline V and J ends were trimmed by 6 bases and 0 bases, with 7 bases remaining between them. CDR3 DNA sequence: TGTGCCAGCAGGGGGACTAGCACAGATACGCAGTATTTT. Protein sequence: CASRGTSTDTQYF.

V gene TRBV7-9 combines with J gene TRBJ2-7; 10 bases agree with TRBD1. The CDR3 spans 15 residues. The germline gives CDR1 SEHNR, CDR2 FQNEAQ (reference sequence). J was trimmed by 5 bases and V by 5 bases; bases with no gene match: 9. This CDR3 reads CASSKGTGVSDEQYF. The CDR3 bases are TGTGCCAGCAGCAAAGGGACAGGGGTGTCGGACGAGCAGTACTTC.

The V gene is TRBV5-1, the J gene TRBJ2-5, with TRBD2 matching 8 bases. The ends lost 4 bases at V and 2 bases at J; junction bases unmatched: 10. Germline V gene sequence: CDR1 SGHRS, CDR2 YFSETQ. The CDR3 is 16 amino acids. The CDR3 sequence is CASSLPSSGGQETQYF. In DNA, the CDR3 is TGCGCCAGCAGCCTCCCCTCATCGGGGGGGCAAGAGACCCAGTACTTC. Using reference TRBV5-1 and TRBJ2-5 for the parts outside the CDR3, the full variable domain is KAGVTQTPRYLIKTRGQQVTLSCSPISGHRSVSWYQQTPGQGLQFLFEYFSETQRNKGNFPGRFSGRQFSNSRSEMNVSTLELGDSALYLCASSLPSSGGQETQYFGPGTRLLVL.

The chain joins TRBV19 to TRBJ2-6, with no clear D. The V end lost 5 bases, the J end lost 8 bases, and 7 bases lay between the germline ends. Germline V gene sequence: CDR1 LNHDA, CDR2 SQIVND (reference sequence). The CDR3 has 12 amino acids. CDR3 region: CASSAGTNVLTF. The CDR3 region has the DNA TGTGCCAGTAGTGCCGGTACCAACGTCCTGACTTTC. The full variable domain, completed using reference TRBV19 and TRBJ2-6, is DGGITQSPKYLFRKEGQNVTLSCEQNLNHDAMYWYRQDPGQGLRLIYYSQIVNDFQKGDIAEGYSVSREKKESFPLTVTSAQKNPTAFYLCASSAGTNVLTFGAGSRLTVL.